The sequence of this T cell receptor beta chain was determined in a study of blood T cell repertoires in COVID-19. TCRdb keeps only in-frame clones here, not all; method: immunoSEQ multiplex PCR. The sample has over 100,000 clones, about four fifths seen once. This CDR3 is built from 15 residues. V lost 1 base and J lost 6, with 15 bases in between. Germline V CDR1 and CDR2: MDHEN, SYDVKM. This chain uses TRBV28 with TRBJ1-1; a weak D match, TRBD1 (6 bases). This sequence originates from a human donor in a cohort sampled during active COVID-19. The sequencing sample was made of peripheral blood. The CDR3 bases are TGTGCCAGCAGTTTATCCGGGACATCTAAACCTGAAGCTTTCTTT. Its translation is CASSLSGTSKPEAFF.